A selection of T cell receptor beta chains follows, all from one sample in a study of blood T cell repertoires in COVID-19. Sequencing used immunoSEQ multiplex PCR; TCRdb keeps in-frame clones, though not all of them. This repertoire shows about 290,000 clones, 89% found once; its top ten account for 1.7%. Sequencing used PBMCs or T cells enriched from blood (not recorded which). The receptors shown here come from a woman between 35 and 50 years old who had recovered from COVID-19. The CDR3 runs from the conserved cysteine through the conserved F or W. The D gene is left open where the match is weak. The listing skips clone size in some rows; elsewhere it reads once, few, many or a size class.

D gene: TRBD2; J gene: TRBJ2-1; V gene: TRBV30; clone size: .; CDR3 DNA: TGTGCCTGGAGTGTAAGGGGACTAGCGTCCTACAATGAGCAGTTCTTC; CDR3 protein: CAWSVRGLASYNEQFF
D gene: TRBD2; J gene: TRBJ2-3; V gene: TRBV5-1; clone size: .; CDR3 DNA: TGCGCCAGCAGCTTGGCAAGCGGGAGATCTGATACGCAGTATTTT; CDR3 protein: CASSLASGRSDTQYF
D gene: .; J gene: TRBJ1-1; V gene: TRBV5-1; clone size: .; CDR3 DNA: TGCGCCAGCAGCCTGACAGCTATGAACACTGAAGCTTTCTTT; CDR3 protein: CASSLTAMNTEAFF
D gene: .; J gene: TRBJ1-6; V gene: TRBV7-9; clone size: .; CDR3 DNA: TGTGCCAGCAGCTATTATACAAAGTCACCCCTCCACTTT; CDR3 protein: CASSYYTKSPLHF
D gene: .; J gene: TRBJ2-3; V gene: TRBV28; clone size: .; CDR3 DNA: TGTGCCAGCAGGACGGGTGGAGGAGATACGCAGTATTTT; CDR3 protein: CASRTGGGDTQYF
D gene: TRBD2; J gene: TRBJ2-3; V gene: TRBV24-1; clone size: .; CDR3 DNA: TGTGCCACCAGTGAACGTCGGACTAGCGGTTCCACAGATACGCAGTATTTT; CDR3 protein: CATSERRTSGSTDTQYF
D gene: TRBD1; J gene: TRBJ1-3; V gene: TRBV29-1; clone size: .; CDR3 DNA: TGCAGCGTTACGCAAAACAGGGGGCCTGGAAACACCATATATTTT; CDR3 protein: CSVTQNRGPGNTIYF
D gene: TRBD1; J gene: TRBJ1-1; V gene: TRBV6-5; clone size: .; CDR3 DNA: TGTGCCAGCAGGATGGGACAGGCGGCCGTAGGGGCTTTCTTT; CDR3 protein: CASRMGQAAVGAFF
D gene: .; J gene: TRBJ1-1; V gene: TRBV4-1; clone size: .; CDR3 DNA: TGCGCCAGCAGCCGGGTGGACAGCCTGAACACTGAAGCTTTCTTT; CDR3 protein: CASSRVDSLNTEAFF
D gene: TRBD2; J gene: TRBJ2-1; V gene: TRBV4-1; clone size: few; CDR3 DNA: TGCGCCAGCAGCCAAGATCGGAGCGGGGTTCGTAATGAGCAGTTCTTC; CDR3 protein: CASSQDRSGVRNEQFF